This T cell receptor (beta chain) comes out of a study of CD8+ T cells in alopecia areata. This clone has only a few counts. Its cognate antigen is unknown. Overall study results and limits: Since there was just one nonresponder, nobody can yet say how baseline CD8+ expansion ties to response.

Treatment in this sample: oral pan-JAK inhibitor, 5-10 mg twice daily. The CDR3 covers 13 residues. The V end lost 5 bases, the J end lost 0 bases, and 8 bases lay between the germline ends. In germline, CDR1 is SQVTM, CDR2 ANQGSEA. Sequencing relied on a cDNA template that was reverse transcribed from extracted RNA. The repertoire was sequenced with immunoSEQ multiplex PCR; TCRdb's copy has only in-frame clones and lacks some. In the table there are about 200,000 clones, less than 65% of which are singletons. Sample: CD4+ T cells sorted from blood, taken at week 24, from a patient treated with tofacitinib. The rearrangement joins TRBV29-1 to TRBJ1-3; TRBD1 is a possible D gene (5 bases). The TCR originated in a human donor with alopecia areata. CDR3 in DNA: TGCAGCGTTCCAGGGAGCTCTGGAAACACCATATATTTT. Protein: CSVPGSSGNTIYF.